The TCR beta chain under discussion was sequenced for a study of blood T cell repertoires in COVID-19. Study summary: Nucleic acid was either cDNA or gDNA, and it came from T cells, B-cell-depleted T cells, or PBMCs.

Assay: immunoSEQ multiplex PCR; the TCRdb copy retains only in-frame clones and omits some. The sample holds 150,000 to 200,000 clones, 78% seen once. The CDR3 has 12 residues. V was pared by 4 bases and J by 15 bases, with 15 bases between. From germline, CDR1 is MNHNY and CDR2 SVGAGI (reference sequence). This sequence was found in a woman older than 75 with active or convalescent COVID-19. The rearrangement joins TRBV6-6 to TRBJ1-4; no firm D call. The specimen was peripheral blood. CDR3 DNA: TGTGCCAGCAGTTTAGCGAGGACCCCCTTGTTTTTT. It is translated as CASSLARTPLFF.